A single sample is the source of the 32 T cell receptor beta chains below, sequenced in a study of T cells in tuberculosis. Assay used: immunoSEQ multiplex PCR; TCRdb lists only in-frame clones, some missing. The table lists about 43,000 clones, approximately 95% of them singletons. Sequencing was carried out using PBMCs. These receptors were collected from a donor between 5 and 29 years old with latent tuberculosis or without tuberculosis infection.

The chain joins TRBV7-9 to TRBJ2-7; 9 bases line up with TRBD1. Germline-derived CDR1 and CDR2 are SEHNR and FQNEAQ (reference sequence). The junction had 12 bases not matched to a gene; V was cut back by 3 bases and J by 3 bases. This CDR3 is built from 17 residues. For the CDR3, the DNA is TGTGCCAGCAGCTTCCCTAGGTCGGGACAGGGCTACTACGAGCAGTACTTC. It encodes CASSFPRSGQGYYEQYF.

The gene calls are TRBV4-3 and TRBJ2-7; TRBD2 might be the D (6 bases). V was clipped by 4 bases and J by 0 bases, with 13 bases between them. This CDR3 contains 15 residues. From germline, CDR1 is LGHNA and CDR2 YSLEER. The CDR3 DNA is TGCGCCAGCAGCCTTCAGCGCGGGGACTCCTACGAGCAGTACTTC. It yields the protein CASSLQRGDSYEQYF.

The chain employs TRBV7-3 and TRBJ1-1, with D perhaps TRBD1 (6 bases). CDR1 is SGHTA and CDR2 is FQGTGA in the germline V gene. This CDR3 contains 17 residues. Trimming left V 2 bases short and J 0 bases short, with 16 bases between. The CDR3 DNA follows: TGTGCCAGCAGCTTACTGGGGGCGACTAAAATGAACACTGAAGCTTTCTTT. Protein product: CASSLLGATKMNTEAFF. Together with reference TRBV7-3 and TRBJ1-1, the CDR3 gives the full variable domain: GAGVSQTPSNKVTEKGKYVELRCDPISGHTALYWYRQSLGQGPEFLIYFQGTGAADDSGLPNDRFFAVRPEGSVSTLKIQRTERGDSAVYLCASSLLGATKMNTEAFFGQGTRLTVV.

The chain uses TRBV30 and TRBJ1-1, with D perhaps TRBD1 (6 bases). Germline CDR1 GTSNPN, CDR2 SVGIG (reference sequence). V shed 2 bases and J shed 0 bases, with 22 bases lying between them. CDR3 size: 18 residues. For the CDR3, the DNA is TGTGCCTGGAGTTCCCGAGGCAGGGGAATTGGGATGAACACTGAAGCTTTCTTT. It is translated as CAWSSRGRGIGMNTEAFF.

The chain recombines TRBV5-4 with TRBJ2-3; 9 bases line up with TRBD2. Trimming took 1 base from V and 6 from J; bases not matched to a gene: 9. In germline, CDR1 is SGHNT, CDR2 YYREEE (reference sequence). This CDR3 has 16 amino acids. CDR3 protein: CASSLRLAGWWDTQYF. For the CDR3, the DNA is TGTGCCAGCAGCTTGAGGCTAGCGGGGTGGTGGGATACGCAGTATTTT.

The chain employs TRBV14 and TRBJ1-1, with a weak D call TRBD1 (5 bases). The V gene's germline CDR1 is SGHDN and CDR2 FVKESK. Trimming shortened V by 2 bases and J by 5 bases, and 9 bases separated the two germline ends. The CDR3 is 13 residues long. The CDR3 loop reads CASSQQGLTEAFF. The CDR3 bases are TGTGCCAGCAGCCAACAGGGTTTAACTGAAGCTTTCTTT.

The genes are TRBV5-4 and TRBJ1-2, with D unresolved. The germline V gene encodes CDR1 SGHNT and CDR2 YYREEE (reference sequence). V was trimmed by 0 bases and J by 7 bases, leaving 13 bases between them. The CDR3 is made up of 14 amino acids. The CDR3 DNA reads TGTGCCAGCAGCTTGGGGTCGGGAACGGGTGGCTACACCTTC. It yields the protein CASSLGSGTGGYTF.

The gene calls are TRBV13 and TRBJ1-1; no firm D call. Trimming took off 6 bases at V and 1 base at J, with 9 bases between the two ends. The length of the CDR3 is 13 residues. Germline-derived CDR1 and CDR2 are PRHDT and FYEKMQ (reference sequence). The CDR3 loop is CASSYSENTEAFF. The CDR3 nucleotides read TGTGCCAGCAGTTACTCCGAGAACACTGAAGCTTTCTTT.

The chain couples TRBV5-1 to TRBJ2-1; the match to TRBD2 covers 9 bases. The CDR3 covers 15 residues. With V trimmed by 4 bases and J by 5 bases, 7 bases remained unmatched. Per the germline V gene, CDR1 is SGHRS and CDR2 is YFSETQ. In DNA, the CDR3 is TGCGCCAGCAGCGCGCGGGGGGGCCTGAACAATGAGCAGTTCTTC. Protein sequence: CASSARGGLNNEQFF.

The chain combines TRBV27 with TRBJ2-2; D call uncertain. This CDR3 has 12 residues. From germline, CDR1 is MNHEY and CDR2 SMNVEV (reference sequence). Trimming stripped 8 bases from V and 5 bases from J, with 9 bases between. The CDR3 is CASENGTGELFF. For the CDR3, the DNA is TGTGCCAGCGAAAACGGTACCGGGGAGCTGTTTTTT.

The chain links TRBV4-3 to TRBJ1-1, with D uncertain. Germline CDR1 and CDR2: LGHNA and YSLEER. V lost 2 bases and J 5 bases, leaving 15 bases between the germline ends. The CDR3 consists of 15 residues. The CDR3 coding sequence is TGCGCCAGCAGCCAACTAGGACCCACGGGGACTGAAGCTTTCTTT. Translated, it gives CASSQLGPTGTEAFF.

The gene calls are TRBV5-4 and TRBJ2-3, with D possibly TRBD2 on 5 matching bases. Trimming stripped 3 bases from V and 2 bases from J, with 13 bases between. CDR1 is SGHNT and CDR2 is YYREEE in the germline V gene (reference sequence). The CDR3 has 15 residues. The CDR3 coding sequence is TGTGCCAGCAGCTCACTGGACTCGATCACAGATACGCAGTATTTT. It codes for CASSSLDSITDTQYF.

V is TRBV7-2 and J is TRBJ1-4; D is uncertain. CDR1 and CDR2 (germline): SGHTA, FQGNSA. CDR3 size: 15 residues. The V and J ends lost 1 base and 10 bases respectively, with 16 bases between them. CDR3 residues: CASSLGEVTDGKLFF. The CDR3 region has the DNA TGTGCCAGCAGCTTAGGGGAGGTGACTGATGGAAAACTGTTTTTT.

The gene calls are TRBV6-5 and TRBJ1-2; D may be TRBD1 (5 bases). Trimming removed 6 bases from V and 4 bases from J, with 18 bases in between. CDR3 size: 15 residues. Germline values: CDR1 MNHEY, CDR2 SVGAGI. Written as DNA, the CDR3 is TGTGCCAGCAGCCCAAGACAGCGTAATATCTATGGCTACACCTTC. The encoded protein is CASSPRQRNIYGYTF.

The CDR3 nucleotides are TGTGCCAGCAGCCCGGACAGGGCCCCGCCACCCCTCCACTTT. This gives the protein CASSPDRAPPPLHF. V and J are TRBV7-2 and TRBJ1-6; 8 bases fit TRBD1. The trim removed 5 bases at V and 11 bases at J, leaving 8 bases unmatched. Germline CDR1 and CDR2: SGHTA and FQGNSA. The CDR3 loop spans 14 amino acids. The full variable domain, its missing parts supplied by reference TRBV7-2 and TRBJ1-6, is GAGVSQSPSNKVTEKGKDVELRCDPISGHTALYWYRQSLGQGLEFLIYFQGNSAPDKSGLPSDRFSAERTGGSVSTLTIQRTQQEDSAVYLCASSPDRAPPPLHFGNGTRLTVT.

The chain recombines TRBV11-2 with TRBJ2-5, with 16 bases fitting TRBD2. This CDR3 has 16 amino acids. CDR1 and CDR2 from the germline V gene are SGHAT and FQNNGV. The ends lost 5 bases at V and 4 bases at J; junction bases unmatched: 4. CDR3 nucleotides: TGTGCCAGCAGCATAGGGACTAGCGGGGGGGGAGAGACCCAGTACTTC. It specifies CASSIGTSGGGETQYF.

V gene TRBV4-1 combines with J gene TRBJ1-4, with 9 bases matching TRBD1. The germline gives CDR1 MGHRA, CDR2 YSYEKL. Losses at the gene ends were 4 bases for V and 10 bases for J; bases not matched to a gene: 10. This CDR3 spans 15 amino acids. The CDR3 reads CASSPTRDRVSKLFF. DNA of the CDR3: TGCGCCAGCAGCCCGACCCGGGACAGGGTCTCAAAACTGTTTTTT.

DNA of the CDR3: TGTGCCAGCGTATCATCCGGGACAGGGGTATATTCACCCCTCCACTTT. Translated: CASVSSGTGVYSPLHF. The chain has TRBV27 and TRBJ1-6; 10 bases match TRBD1. This CDR3 has 16 amino acids. Trimming at V came to 8 bases and at J to 8 bases, leaving 12 bases not matched to a gene. The germline CDR1 and CDR2 sequences are MNHEY and SMNVEV (reference sequence).

The rearrangement uses TRBV7-2 and TRBJ1-3; TRBD1 matches 10 bases. The CDR3 runs to 18 residues. With V trimmed by 1 base and J by 0 bases, 6 bases remained unmatched. Germline V gene data show CDR1 as SGHTA and CDR2 as FQGNSA. The CDR3, as DNA: TGTGCCAGCAGCTTAGTTAATTGGGACAGGGGCTCTGGAAACACCATATATTTT. Translated: CASSLVNWDRGSGNTIYF.

The rearrangement joins TRBV6-5 to TRBJ1-5; 9 bases match TRBD1. J lost 6 bases, V lost 6 bases, and 9 bases had no gene match. This CDR3 comprises 15 residues. Looked up from germline, CDR1 is MNHEY and CDR2 is SVGAGI. As DNA, the CDR3 is TGTGCCAGCAGCATGGGACAGGGTTTGGGTCAGCCCCAGCATTTT. The encoded protein is CASSMGQGLGQPQHF.

This sequence joins TRBV15 and TRBJ1-5; D is perhaps TRBD1 (5 bases). Per germline, CDR1 LNHNV and CDR2 YYDKDF (reference sequence). The CDR3 is made up of 16 amino acids. V was shortened by 0 bases and J by 1 base, with 10 bases between the two germline ends. Here the CDR3 DNA reads TGTGCCACCAGCAGAGAAGCCAGGGTAAGCAATCAGCCCCAGCATTTT. It is translated as CATSREARVSNQPQHF.

This rearrangement joins TRBV6-5 to TRBJ2-1; 7 nucleotides agree with TRBD1. Germline CDR1 is MNHEY and CDR2 is SVGAGI. The CDR3 runs to 14 residues. V shed 8 bases, J shed 1 base, and the junction held 5 bases outside the gene matches. The CDR3 nucleotides are TGTGCCAGCGGGTCGACAGGGTCCTACAATGAGCAGTTCTTC. Its protein is CASGSTGSYNEQFF.

The chain links TRBV5-1 to TRBJ2-2, with a tentative D call TRBD2 (6 bases). V was cut by 1 base and J by 7 bases, with 14 bases left in between. Per germline, CDR1 SGHRS and CDR2 YFSETQ. The CDR3 loop spans 15 amino acids. CDR3 in DNA: TGCGCCAGCAGCTTGTACGGGGGAGTTGGCGGGGAGCTGTTTTTT. Amino acids: CASSLYGGVGGELFF.

The rearrangement links TRBV11-3 to TRBJ1-1, with no clear D. The CDR3 is 15 amino acids. Per the germline V gene, CDR1 is SGHNT and CDR2 is YENEEA. V dropped 1 base and J dropped 1 base, with 10 bases sitting between them. CDR3 protein: CASSLGSRKNTEAFF. Written as DNA, the CDR3 is TGTGCCAGCAGCTTAGGCTCCAGGAAGAACACTGAAGCTTTCTTT.

The J gene is TRBJ1-2, the V gene TRBV30, with D tentatively TRBD1 (6 bases). V gave up 5 bases and J gave up 1 base, with 14 bases separating them. CDR3 size: 14 residues. Germline V gene data show CDR1 as GTSNPN and CDR2 as SVGIG (reference sequence). CDR3 region: CAWAWGGSNYGYTF. The CDR3 coding sequence is TGTGCCTGGGCTTGGGGGGGCAGTAACTATGGCTACACCTTC.

This clone was found once. This chain links TRBV5-6 with TRBJ1-6, with 8 bases matching TRBD1. The CDR3 has 13 amino acids. The germline CDR1 and CDR2 sequences are SGHDT and YYEEEE. Trimming took 4 bases from V and 10 from J; bases not matched to a gene: 4. The CDR3 sequence: CASSPDRVSPLHF. For the CDR3, the DNA is TGTGCCAGCAGCCCGGACAGGGTCTCACCCCTCCACTTT.

This clone was recorded once. The chain has TRBV7-2 and TRBJ1-1; no definite D call. Germline V gives CDR1 SGHTA, CDR2 FQGNSA. The V end was cut by 2 bases, the J end by 4 bases, with 5 bases between. The CDR3 length is 12 residues. The CDR3 loop reads CASSLIGTEAFF. CDR3 DNA: TGTGCCAGCAGCTTAATCGGCACTGAAGCTTTCTTT.

The chain couples TRBV5-1 to TRBJ1-3; no firm D call. Germline V gives CDR1 SGHRS, CDR2 YFSETQ. Deletions cut 4 bases from V and 0 bases from J, with 11 bases between. The CDR3 consists of 15 residues. The CDR3 DNA reads as TGCGCCAGCAGCCGCGAGGGTATCTCTGGAAACACCATATATTTT. Translating gives CASSREGISGNTIYF.

The chain links TRBV27 to TRBJ1-1; D gene ambiguous. V was pared by 0 bases and J by 2 bases, with 7 bases between. The CDR3 covers 14 residues. CDR1 is MNHEY, CDR2 SMNVEV, per germline (reference sequence). This chain's CDR3 is CASSLSRANTEAFF. The CDR3 bases are TGTGCCAGCAGTTTATCGAGGGCCAACACTGAAGCTTTCTTT.

A single count supports this clone. CDR3 DNA sequence: TGTGCCAGCAGTTTTAACAGGGTACCGTCCTATAACTATGGCTACACCTTC. The encoded protein is CASSFNRVPSYNYGYTF. The J gene is TRBJ1-2, the V gene TRBV27; possible D gene TRBD1, 6 bases. Germline V CDR1 and CDR2: MNHEY, SMNVEV (reference sequence). V lost 3 bases to trimming and J lost 1 base, with 18 bases between them. This CDR3 has 17 residues.

The genes are TRBV4-1 and TRBJ2-7, with 7 bases lining up with TRBD2. J was trimmed by 0 bases and V by 0 bases; bases with no gene match: 8. The germline V gene has CDR1 MGHRA and CDR2 YSYEKL. This CDR3 contains 17 residues. This CDR3 reads CASSQESLGGYSYEQYF. CDR3 nucleotide sequence: TGCGCCAGCAGCCAAGAGTCTCTGGGGGGGTACTCCTACGAGCAGTACTTC.

The chain combines TRBV5-1 with TRBJ1-2, with D possibly matching TRBD1 (5 bases). The CDR3 length is 13 residues. V shed 5 bases and J shed 6 bases, with 14 bases lying between them. Germline V gives CDR1 SGHRS, CDR2 YFSETQ. CDR3 bases: TGCGCCAGCAGAGAATTAGGGGAACATGGCTACACCTTC. Translated: CASRELGEHGYTF.